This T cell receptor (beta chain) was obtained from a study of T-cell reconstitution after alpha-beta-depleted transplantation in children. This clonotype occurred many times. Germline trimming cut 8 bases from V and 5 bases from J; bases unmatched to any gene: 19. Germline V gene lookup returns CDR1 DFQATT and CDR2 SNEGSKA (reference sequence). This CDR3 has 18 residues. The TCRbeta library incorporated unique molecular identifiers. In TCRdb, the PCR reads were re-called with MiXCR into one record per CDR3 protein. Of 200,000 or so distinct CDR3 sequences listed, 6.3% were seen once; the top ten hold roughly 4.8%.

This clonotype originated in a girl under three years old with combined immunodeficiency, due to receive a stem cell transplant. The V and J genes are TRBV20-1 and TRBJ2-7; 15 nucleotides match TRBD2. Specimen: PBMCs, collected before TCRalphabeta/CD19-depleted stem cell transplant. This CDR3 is CSPPIGLAGGPINNEQYF. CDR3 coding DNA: TGCAGTCCACCCATCGGACTAGCGGGGGGGCCTATTAACAACGAGCAGTACTTC.